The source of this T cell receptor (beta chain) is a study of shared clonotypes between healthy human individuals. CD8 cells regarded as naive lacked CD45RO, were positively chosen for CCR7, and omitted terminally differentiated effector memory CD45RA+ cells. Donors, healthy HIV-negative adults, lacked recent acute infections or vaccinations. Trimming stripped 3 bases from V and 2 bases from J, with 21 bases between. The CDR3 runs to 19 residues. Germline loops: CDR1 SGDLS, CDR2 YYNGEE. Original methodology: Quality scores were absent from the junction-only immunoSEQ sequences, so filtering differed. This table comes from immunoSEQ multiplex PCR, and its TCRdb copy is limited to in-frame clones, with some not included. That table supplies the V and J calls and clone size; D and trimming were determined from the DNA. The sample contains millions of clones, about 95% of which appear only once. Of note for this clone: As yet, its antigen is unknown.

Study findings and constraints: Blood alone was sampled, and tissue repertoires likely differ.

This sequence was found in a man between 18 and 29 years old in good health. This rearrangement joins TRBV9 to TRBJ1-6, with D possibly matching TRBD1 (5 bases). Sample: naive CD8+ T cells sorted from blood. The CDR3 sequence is CASSAYDAEGLAYNSPLHF. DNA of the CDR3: TGTGCCAGCAGCGCCTACGACGCAGAGGGGCTGGCCTATAATTCACCCCTCCACTTT.